The present T cell receptor beta chain was sequenced within a study of shared clonotypes between healthy human individuals. Study background: The plates for each donor numbered three CD4 naive, three CD4 memory, two CD8 naive and one CD8 memory. Study-level points and caveats: Relative to clonotypes present in all four donors, those not shared had lower generation probabilities. Despite large depth, rarefaction showed incomplete sorted-subset sequencing. What naive subsets generally showed was a larger estimated richness than memory subsets showed.

Measured with immunoSEQ multiplex PCR; TCRdb has only the in-frame clones, and not every one. The data hold 600,000 or so clones, with roughly 98% observed a single time. CD45RO negativity and positive selection for CCR7 defined naive CD8 cells, a population that excluded terminally differentiated effector memory CD45RA+ cells. With regard to this clone: Antigen: not known.

Sequencing was carried out using naive CD8+ T cells sorted from blood. This clonotype was sampled from a man aged 25-45 years in good health.

For the CDR3, the DNA is TGTGCCAGCAGCTTGGGACTAGCGGTGAACGACCAAGAGACCCAGTACTTC. This codes for CASSLGLAVNDQETQYF. The chain combines TRBV5-8 with TRBJ2-5; TRBD2 aligns across 9 bases. The CDR3 is made up of 17 amino acids. In germline, CDR1 is SGHTS, CDR2 YDEGEE. With 0 bases clipped from V and 0 bases from J, the junction kept 6 bases outside the gene matches.